This paragraph reports one T cell receptor beta chain. Its antigen remains unidentified. Purities in excess of 95% were seen in all sorted populations. This entry comes from a study of beta chain features in type 1 diabetes. Study-level points and caveats: The study found moderately but significantly shorter TCRB CDR3s in all four CD4+ subsets of Type 1 diabetes patients.

From germline, CDR1 is SGHNT and CDR2 YYREEE (reference sequence). The CDR3 length is 15 residues. Trimming removed 6 bases at V and 0 bases at J, with 15 bases between. Sequenced material consisted of expressed TCRB transcripts (all of the isolated RNA was reverse transcribed). Libraries were prepared by immunoSEQ multiplex PCR; TCRdb keeps only in-frame clonotypes and omits some of them. There are around 360,000 clones in the sample; roughly 12% occur only once, and about 0.01% lies in the top ten. The V and J genes are TRBV5-4 and TRBJ1-1; D might be TRBD1 (6 bases). The sample was naive CD4+ T cells from blood. The receptor's source is a woman between 18 and 29 years old with type 1 diabetes. CDR3 DNA sequence: TGTGCCAGCACCACCCTTGGGACATTGAACACTGAAGCTTTCTTT. Encoded protein: CASTTLGTLNTEAFF.